This TCR beta chain was found in a study of cytomegalovirus exposure and HLA in healthy donors. Findings and caveats of the study: Researchers counted 164 TCR beta chains as cytomegalovirus-associated. Across donors, most TCRs were seen rarely, yet some public ones were widespread. Previously analyzed data showed that most TCR beta V segments were productive at a frequency of about 90% or about 30%.

CDR3 length: 11 residues. Trimming took 7 bases from V and 8 from J, leaving 8 bases between them. Germline V gene lookup returns CDR1 SGHTA and CDR2 FQGNSA. In the PCR, 60 Vbeta and 13 Jbeta primers were used. Authors' data handling: Approximately 73 million unique TCR beta chains, roughly 11 million shared, were counted in a later analysis. Data came from immunoSEQ multiplex PCR; TCRdb stores just in-frame clones and leaves some out. That table supplies the V and J calls and clone size; D and trimming were determined from the DNA. Of fewer than 200,000 clones listed, roughly 80% are singletons. Notes on this clone: Its antigen remains unknown.

V gene TRBV7-2 combines with J gene TRBJ2-2; unclear D gene. Sequenced material: PBMCs. The receptor comes from a woman between 18 and 29 years old in good health and CMV-seronegative. The CDR3 DNA follows: TGTGCCAGCACAATCGGGGGGGAGCTGTTTTTT. Its protein is CASTIGGELFF.